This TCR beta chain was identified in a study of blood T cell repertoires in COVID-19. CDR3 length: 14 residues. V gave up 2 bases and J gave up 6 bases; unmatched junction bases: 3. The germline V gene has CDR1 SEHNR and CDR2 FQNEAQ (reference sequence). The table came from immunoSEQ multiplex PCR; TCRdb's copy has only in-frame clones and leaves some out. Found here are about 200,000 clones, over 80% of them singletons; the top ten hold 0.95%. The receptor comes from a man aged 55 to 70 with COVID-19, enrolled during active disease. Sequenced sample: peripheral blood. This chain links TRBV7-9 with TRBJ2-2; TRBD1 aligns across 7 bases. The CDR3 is CASSLRGQAGELFF. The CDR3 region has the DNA TGTGCCAGCAGCTTAAGGGGGCAGGCCGGGGAGCTGTTTTTT.